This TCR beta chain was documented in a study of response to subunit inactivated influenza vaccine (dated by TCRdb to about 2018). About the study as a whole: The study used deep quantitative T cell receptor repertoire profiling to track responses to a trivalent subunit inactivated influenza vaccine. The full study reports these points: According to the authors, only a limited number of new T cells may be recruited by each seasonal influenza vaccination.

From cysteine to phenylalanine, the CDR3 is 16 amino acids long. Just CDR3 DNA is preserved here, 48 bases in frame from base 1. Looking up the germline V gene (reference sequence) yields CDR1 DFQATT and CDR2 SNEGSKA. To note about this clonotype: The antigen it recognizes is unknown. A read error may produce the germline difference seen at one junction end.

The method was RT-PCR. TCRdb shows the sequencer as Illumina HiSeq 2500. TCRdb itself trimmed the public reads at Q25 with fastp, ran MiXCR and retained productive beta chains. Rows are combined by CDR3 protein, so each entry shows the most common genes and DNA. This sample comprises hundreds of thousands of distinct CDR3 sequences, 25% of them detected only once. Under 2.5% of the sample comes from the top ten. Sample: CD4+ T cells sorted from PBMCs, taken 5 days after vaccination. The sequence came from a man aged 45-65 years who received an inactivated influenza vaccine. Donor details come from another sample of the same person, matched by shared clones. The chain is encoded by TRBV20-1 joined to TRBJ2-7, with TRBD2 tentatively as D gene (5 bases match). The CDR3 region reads CSASTTWEEASYEQYF. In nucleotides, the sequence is TGCAGCGCTAGCACAACCTGGGAAGAGGCCTCCTACGAGCAGTACTTC.